What follows describes a single T cell receptor (beta chain). The CDR3 is 14 residues long. Germline loops: CDR1 SEHNR, CDR2 FQNEAQ (reference sequence). cDNA was produced in eight separate reactions per sample. Amplification used two nested PCRs: 16 cycles, then eight to ten cycles, on TCRalpha/TCRbeta cDNA. Each CDR3 protein gets one entry in TCRdb, which reprocessed the 5' RACE reads and gives no DNA. Its listing shows more than 300,000 distinct CDR3 sequences. The data were obtained in a study of monozygotic twins with inflammatory bowel disease. The sequenced sample was blood. The sequence derives from a human donor with ulcerative colitis or Crohn's disease, or a healthy co-twin of an affected twin (not recorded which). The V and J genes are TRBV7-9 and TRBJ1-1; TCRdb gives TRBD1 as the D gene, but with no DNA this cannot be confirmed. The CDR3 spells CASSLARWGAEAFF.